These 28 T cell receptor beta chains were sequenced from one sample in a study of T cell responses to AZD1222 COVID-19 vaccine. The assay was immunoSEQ multiplex PCR, and TCRdb's table has in-frame clones only and misses some. In the table there are roughly 150,000 clones, around 92% of which are singletons. The specimen was peripheral blood, collected on day 0 of AZD1222 vaccination. All receptors come from an adult in good health.

The rearrangement uses TRBV3-1 (or the pseudogene TRBV3-2) and TRBJ2-6; D unresolved. The CDR3 runs 19 residues. CDR1 and CDR2 from the germline V gene are LGHDT and YNNKEL (reference sequence). V lost 1 base, J lost 1 base, and 17 bases lay in between. CDR3 amino acids: CASSQGRVKVRSGANVLTF. The CDR3 region has the DNA TGTGCCAGCAGCCAAGGACGAGTTAAGGTGAGATCTGGGGCCAACGTCCTGACTTTC.

This chain joins TRBV10-1 and TRBJ2-1; TRBD2 is a possible D gene (6 bases). Germline V gives CDR1 WNHNN, CDR2 SYGVQD (reference sequence). This CDR3 is built from 13 residues. V lost 7 bases and J lost 10, with 17 bases in between. CDR3 nucleotide sequence: TGCGCCAGCATGGGGGAGGCCCATTTGGAGCAGTTCTTC. It translates to CASMGEAHLEQFF.

The V gene is TRBV27, the J gene TRBJ2-2; D is possibly TRBD1 or TRBD2 (5 bases each). Trimming took off 3 bases at V and 5 bases at J, with 13 bases between the two ends. This CDR3 has 15 residues. The germline CDR1 and CDR2 sequences are MNHEY and SMNVEV (reference sequence). This CDR3 is CASSLGTALTGELFF. The CDR3 coding sequence is TGTGCCAGCAGTTTGGGGACGGCCTTGACCGGGGAGCTGTTTTTT.

The chain joins TRBV3-1 (or the pseudogene TRBV3-2) to TRBJ1-1; D uncertain. CDR3 length: 14 amino acids. The germline gives CDR1 LGHDT, CDR2 YNNKEL (reference sequence). V was trimmed by 4 bases and J by 1 base, leaving 10 bases between them. As DNA, the CDR3 is TGTGCCAGCAGCCCTGATATGACGAACACTGAAGCTTTCTTT. This encodes CASSPDMTNTEAFF.

The CDR3 loop is CASNAGPYYNSPLHF. CDR3 coding DNA: TGTGCCAGTAATGCAGGGCCCTACTATAATTCACCCCTCCACTTT. The chain uses TRBV19 and TRBJ1-6; D is perhaps TRBD1 (5 bases). Per germline, CDR1 LNHDA and CDR2 SQIVND (reference sequence). The CDR3 has 15 amino acids. V lost 7 bases to trimming and J lost 3 bases, with 13 bases between them.

This rearrangement joins TRBV6-2 or TRBV6-3 to TRBJ1-1; 7 nucleotides match TRBD1. This CDR3 spans 19 amino acids. V gave up 0 bases and J gave up 1 base; unmatched junction bases: 14. The V gene's germline CDR1 is MNHEY and CDR2 SVGEGT. The DNA of the CDR3 is TGTGCCAGCAGTTACTCGAATGGCTATCCCGGGACAGAGAACACTGAAGCTTTCTTT. Translating it yields CASSYSNGYPGTENTEAFF.

The V call is TRBV5-5, the J call TRBJ2-3; 9 nucleotides line up with TRBD1. The CDR3 is 18 amino acids. Germline CDR1 and CDR2: SGHKS and YYEKEE (reference sequence). Trimming cost V 1 base and J 3 bases; bases outside gene matches: 12. The CDR3 loop reads CASSLPGSSGQGTDTQYF. Written as DNA, the CDR3 is TGTGCCAGCAGCTTGCCGGGGTCCTCGGGACAGGGAACAGATACGCAGTATTTT.

This chain joins TRBV11-2 and TRBJ2-1; no firm D call. Trimming took off 3 bases at V and 3 bases at J, with 12 bases between the two ends. This CDR3 comprises 15 residues. Germline lookup yields CDR1 SGHAT and CDR2 FQNNGV. This chain's CDR3 is CASSFEWTDYNEQFF. The CDR3 DNA is TGTGCCAGCAGCTTCGAATGGACGGACTACAATGAGCAGTTCTTC.

The chain has TRBV9 and TRBJ1-1; D not certain. CDR3 length: 14 amino acids. The germline V gene encodes CDR1 SGDLS and CDR2 YYNGEE. The ends were cut back, 0 bases at V and 2 bases at J, with 8 bases in the middle. CDR3 sequence: CASSVEGTNTEAFF. CDR3 in DNA: TGTGCCAGCAGCGTAGAGGGCACAAACACTGAAGCTTTCTTT.

The chain links TRBV18 to TRBJ2-7; a possible D gene is TRBD1 (5 bases). CDR3 size: 15 residues. From germline, CDR1 is KGHSH and CDR2 LQKENI. Trimming left V 2 bases short and J 0 bases short, with 11 bases between. CDR3 DNA sequence: TGTGCCAGCTCACCATGGGCAGGGAACTCCTACGAGCAGTACTTC. The encoded protein is CASSPWAGNSYEQYF.

The J gene is TRBJ1-2, the V gene TRBV9; 7 positions agree with TRBD1. J gave up 6 bases and V 7 bases, and 12 bases lay outside the gene matches. Germline V gene lookup returns CDR1 SGDLS and CDR2 YYNGEE. This CDR3 spans 14 amino acids. Written as DNA, the CDR3 is TGTGCCAGCCGCGGACAGGAGGCGGGACATGGCTACACCTTC. Translated: CASRGQEAGHGYTF. The full variable domain, rest sourced from reference TRBV9 and TRBJ1-2, is DSGVTQTPKHLITATGQRVTLRCSPRSGDLSVYWYQQSLDQGLQFLIQYYNGEERAKGNILERFSAQQFPDLHSELNLSSLELGDSALYFCASRGQEAGHGYTFGSGTRLTVV.

The CDR3 DNA is TGTGCCAGCAGCTTGTTGGGTTTAGCTTTCTTT. Its protein product is CASSLLGLAFF. The chain carries TRBV7-2 and TRBJ1-1; D remains ambiguous. V lost 3 bases and J lost 10, with 9 bases in between. The CDR3 is 11 amino acids. Germline V gene data show CDR1 as SGHTA and CDR2 as FQGNSA.

The genes are TRBV5-1 and TRBJ2-3; D might be TRBD1 (6 bases). Trimming left V 3 bases short and J 4 bases short, with 9 bases between. This CDR3 region has 13 residues. CDR1 is SGHRS and CDR2 is YFSETQ in the germline V gene. This chain's CDR3 is CASSSQGADTQYF. Here the CDR3 DNA reads TGCGCCAGCAGCTCACAGGGAGCAGATACGCAGTATTTT.

The V gene is TRBV19, the J gene TRBJ1-6; 7 nucleotides match TRBD1. With V trimmed by 5 bases and J by 6 bases, 7 bases remained unmatched. The CDR3 spans 15 residues. Germline V CDR1 and CDR2: LNHDA, SQIVND (reference sequence). The CDR3 protein is CASSGTTGPNSPLHF. DNA of the CDR3: TGTGCCAGTAGTGGGACGACAGGGCCTAATTCACCCCTCCACTTT. Filled out from reference TRBV19 and TRBJ1-6, the complete variable domain reads DGGITQSPKYLFRKEGQNVTLSCEQNLNHDAMYWYRQDPGQGLRLIYYSQIVNDFQKGDIAEGYSVSREKKESFPLTVTSAQKNPTAFYLCASSGTTGPNSPLHFGNGTRLTVT.

This clone was observed a single time. The chain joins TRBV30 to TRBJ1-6; D gene uncertain. Germline CDR1 and CDR2: GTSNPN and SVGIG (reference sequence). V lost 0 bases and J lost 5, with 14 bases in between. This CDR3 comprises 16 residues. CDR3 coding DNA: TGTGCCTGGAGTGTAGGGCGTTGGGTCGATAATTCACCCCTCCACTTT. It specifies CAWSVGRWVDNSPLHF.

The chain links TRBV6-5 to TRBJ1-1; D unresolved. The CDR3 is made up of 14 amino acids. Trimming took off 5 bases at V and 4 bases at J, with 14 bases between the two ends. Germline CDR1 reads MNHEY; CDR2 reads SVGAGI. The CDR3 reads CASSTRAGGTEAFF. In DNA, the CDR3 is TGTGCCAGCAGTACCCGGGCGGGTGGCACTGAAGCTTTCTTT.

The V call is TRBV4-1, the J call TRBJ1-2; D is unresolved. Trimming removed 0 bases from V and 3 bases from J, with 5 bases in between. The CDR3 loop spans 13 amino acids. Per germline, CDR1 MGHRA and CDR2 YSYEKL. The CDR3 loop reads CASSQDPYYGYTF. DNA for the CDR3: TGCGCCAGCAGCCAAGATCCATACTATGGCTACACCTTC.

This clone has just one count. V usage is TRBV28 and J usage is TRBJ1-5; 7 bases match TRBD1. V trimming: 7 bases; J trimming: 0 bases; junction bases outside the gene matches: 18. The CDR3 runs 19 residues. CDR1 and CDR2 from the germline V gene are MDHEN and SYDVKM. The CDR3 DNA follows: TGTGCCAGCACCCCATGGCAAATGACAGGGCTCTATAGCAATCAGCCCCAGCATTTT. Residues: CASTPWQMTGLYSNQPQHF.

The genes are TRBV9 and TRBJ2-1; 10 bases fit TRBD1. Germline values: CDR1 SGDLS, CDR2 YYNGEE. CDR3 length: 14 amino acids. Losses at the gene ends were 4 bases for V and 8 bases for J; bases not matched to a gene: 6. The CDR3 is CASSPRDRGDEQFF. The CDR3 DNA is TGTGCCAGCAGCCCTCGGGACAGGGGCGATGAGCAGTTCTTC.

V is TRBV6-6 and J is TRBJ1-1, with D unclear. Germline-derived CDR1 and CDR2 are MNHNY and SVGAGI (reference sequence). This CDR3 region has 14 residues. Trimming stripped 7 bases from V and 1 base from J, with 13 bases between. CDR3 sequence (DNA): TGTGCCAGCACGACGGAAGGGAAGAACACTGAAGCTTTCTTT. Its translation: CASTTEGKNTEAFF.

The chain has TRBV5-1 and TRBJ2-7, with TRBD2 matching over 9 bases. Per the germline V gene, CDR1 is SGHRS and CDR2 is YFSETQ. V lost 2 bases, J lost 0 bases, and 3 bases stayed unmatched. The CDR3 length is 15 residues. The CDR3 region has the DNA TGCGCCAGCAGCTTTAGCGGGGGAGCCTCCTACGAGCAGTACTTC. Protein: CASSFSGGASYEQYF.

The V call is TRBV7-2, the J call TRBJ1-5, with D tentatively TRBD1 (6 bases). Per germline, CDR1 SGHTA and CDR2 FQGNSA. The CDR3 extends over 15 amino acids. V shed 0 bases and J shed 3 bases, with 9 bases lying between them. CDR3 region: CASSLARDTNQPQHF. CDR3 nucleotides: TGTGCCAGCAGCTTAGCCAGGGACACCAATCAGCCCCAGCATTTT.

The DNA of the CDR3 is TGTGCCAGTAGTCGGGGGGGGCACAATCAGCCCCAGCATTTT. Translated: CASSRGGHNQPQHF. The rearrangement links TRBV19 to TRBJ1-5; possibly TRBD1 for D (6 bases). This CDR3 is 14 amino acids long. CDR1 is LNHDA and CDR2 is SQIVND in the germline V gene (reference sequence). The V end was cut by 5 bases, the J end by 3 bases, with 11 bases between.

The chain carries TRBV27 and TRBJ2-7; TRBD2 matches at 9 bases. CDR1 and CDR2 (germline): MNHEY, SMNVEV (reference sequence). Trimming cost V 6 bases and J 0 bases; bases outside gene matches: 12. The CDR3 sequence is 17 residues long. Here the CDR3 DNA reads TGTGCCAGCAGCCGTACTAGCGGGTTTACAAGCTCCTACGAGCAGTACTTC. The encoded protein is CASSRTSGFTSSYEQYF.

This clone occurred once. The gene calls are TRBV4-1 and TRBJ1-2; D remains ambiguous. V lost 0 bases to trimming and J lost 2 bases, with 10 bases between them. CDR1 MGHRA and CDR2 YSYEKL come from the germline V gene. CDR3 length: 15 residues. CDR3 sequence (DNA): TGCGCCAGCAGCCAAGAGCAGGACGGCAACTATGGCTACACCTTC. Amino acid sequence: CASSQEQDGNYGYTF.

This rearrangement joins TRBV20-1 to TRBJ1-6; a weak D match, TRBD1 (6 bases). The ends were cut back, 3 bases at V and 4 bases at J, with 10 bases in the middle. Per the germline V gene, CDR1 is DFQATT and CDR2 is SNEGSKA (reference sequence). The CDR3 has 14 residues. CDR3 amino acids: CSASVQGYNSPLHF. The CDR3 DNA sequence: TGCAGTGCTAGTGTCCAGGGGTATAATTCACCCCTCCACTTT.

The chain employs TRBV28 and TRBJ1-5, with D maybe TRBD1 (5 bases). Germline V gives CDR1 MDHEN, CDR2 SYDVKM. This CDR3 region has 16 residues. V was pared by 3 bases and J by 0 bases, with 12 bases between. The CDR3 is CASSFSGRDSNQPQHF. CDR3 DNA: TGTGCCAGCAGTTTTTCTGGCAGGGATAGCAATCAGCCCCAGCATTTT.

This clone appeared once. The chain has TRBV28 and TRBJ2-2; possible D gene TRBD1, 8 bases. The CDR3 extends over 14 amino acids. The V end was cut by 6 bases, the J end by 5 bases, with 13 bases between. Germline V CDR1 and CDR2: MDHEN, SYDVKM. As DNA, the CDR3 is TGTGCCAGCAGGAACAGGGGGGGGACCGGGGAGCTGTTTTTT. Encoded protein: CASRNRGGTGELFF.